This record looks at one TCR beta chain sequence and its context. Antigen: not known. The observed sequence ends 3 residues before the CDR3 terminus, with the missing tail filled in from the germline J gene. Sequencing was performed with immunoSEQ multiplex PCR; in TCRdb, only in-frame clones are kept and a portion is missing. The sample is made up of around 19,000 clones, and the top ten hold around 16% of it. This record belongs to a study of T cells in women clearing cervical HPV infection. Study results and caveats: Cases and controls were distinguished at AUC 0.83 by richness and V genes. CIN3+ cases had significantly higher TCR richness than controls; evenness did not differ. Each sample's T-cell count was unknown, possibly confounding richness.

CDR1 is SGHTA, CDR2 FQGNSA, per germline. The CDR3 is 15 residues long. The receptor was isolated from a woman between 18 and 69 years old with a cervical HPV16 infection that either progressed to CIN3+ or cleared (not recorded which). V and J are TRBV7-2 and TRBJ1-1; a weak D match, TRBD1 (6 bases). Sequenced material: blood buffy coat. The CDR3 DNA, read in part, is TGTGCCAGCAGCTTAGTAGTGGGGGGGGCAAACGAG. Translated, it gives CASSLVVGGANE. The full CDR3 is CASSLVVGGANEAFF.